The source of this T cell receptor beta chain is a study of shared clonotypes between healthy human individuals. Clones were read by immunoSEQ multiplex PCR, and TCRdb kept only the in-frame ones, dropping some. The repertoire holds about 2 million clones, around 95% seen once, with 0.1% to 0.15% in the top ten. CDR1 and CDR2 from the germline V gene are SNHLY and FYNNEI. This CDR3 spans 16 amino acids. Germline trimming cut 4 bases from V and 2 bases from J; bases unmatched to any gene: 5. Material: naive CD4+ T cells sorted from blood. Subset in this sample: CD45RA+ positively selected. This chain links TRBV2 with TRBJ2-4; 10 nucleotides line up with TRBD1. This clonotype was obtained from a man aged 18 to 30 in good health. The DNA for the CDR3 is TGTGCCAGCAGTGGGGAGACAGGGGGCCCCAAAAACATTCAGTACTTC. Protein sequence: CASSGETGGPKNIQYF. Complete variable domain (other parts from reference TRBV2 and TRBJ2-4): EPEVTQTPSHQVTQMGQEVILRCVPISNHLYFYWYRQILGQKVEFLVSFYNNEISEKSEIFDDQFSVERPDGSNFTLKIRSTKLEDSAMYFCASSGETGGPKNIQYFGAGTRLSVL.